The 14 T cell receptor beta chains listed next were all sequenced from one sample in a study of blood T cell repertoires in COVID-19 (TCRdb year 2020). The protocol used for the library was the immunoSEQ multiplex PCR assay. As stored in TCRdb, this immuneACCESS dataset retains in-frame rearrangements with V and J assigned. A fraction of the clones does not appear; measured against another copy, unresolved V genes explain less than half of the discrepancy, and the remainder lacks a known reason. This sample holds over 80,000 clones; about 87% were observed only once. The biggest ten clones account for 15% to 20% of the sample. Input material: peripheral blood. The receptor source for this set is a human donor in a cohort sampled during active COVID-19.

This chain uses TRBV11-2 with TRBJ1-1, with D perhaps matching TRBD1 (6 bases). Germline loops: CDR1 SGHAT, CDR2 FQNNGV. The CDR3 runs to 14 residues. Trimming took 3 bases from V and 8 from J, leaving 16 bases between them. In DNA, the CDR3 is TGTGCCAGCAGCTTGGTTTCAGGGGCCCTAGAAGCTTTCTTT. Protein: CASSLVSGALEAFF.

The J gene is TRBJ2-7, the V gene TRBV9; 12 bases line up with TRBD2. The CDR3 is 16 amino acids. The germline V gene has CDR1 SGDLS and CDR2 YYNGEE. J gave up 6 bases and V 0 bases, and 7 bases lay outside the gene matches. This CDR3 reads CASSVASGRADAEQYF. The CDR3 DNA reads TGTGCCAGCAGCGTAGCTAGCGGGAGGGCCGATGCCGAGCAGTACTTC.

The chain uses TRBV5-1 and TRBJ2-3, with D possibly TRBD1 on 6 matching bases. The germline V and J ends were trimmed by 3 bases and 5 bases, with 19 bases remaining between them. The length of the CDR3 is 16 residues. The germline V gene has CDR1 SGHRS and CDR2 YFSETQ. In DNA, the CDR3 is TGCGCCAGCAGCTCGGACAGCCCGGGGTTCGGAGATACGCAGTATTTT. Its translation is CASSSDSPGFGDTQYF.

V gene TRBV5-6 combines with J gene TRBJ2-7, with 10 bases aligning to TRBD2. The ends lost 4 bases at V and 0 bases at J; junction bases unmatched: 7. The CDR3 is 16 amino acids. In germline, CDR1 is SGHDT, CDR2 YYEEEE. In nucleotides, the CDR3 is TGTGCCAGCAGCGCAACCCCTAGCGGGAGCTCCTACGAGCAGTACTTC. Amino acid sequence: CASSATPSGSSYEQYF. Full variable domain (outside the CDR3, taken from reference TRBV5-6 and TRBJ2-7): DAGVTQSPTHLIKTRGQQVTLRCSPKSGHDTVSWYQQALGQGPQFIFQYYEEEERQRGNFPDRFSGHQFPNYSSELNVNALLLGDSALYLCASSATPSGSSYEQYFGPGTRLTVT.

The chain has TRBV5-4 and TRBJ2-7; 7 positions match TRBD1. CDR3 length: 14 residues. Trimming at V came to 4 bases and at J to 1 base, leaving 5 bases not matched to a gene. The germline gives CDR1 SGHNT, CDR2 YYREEE (reference sequence). The CDR3 bases are TGTGCCAGCAGCGCCCGACAGGGATCCTACGAGCAGTACTTC. This gives the protein CASSARQGSYEQYF.

This clone was seen just once. The chain recombines TRBV28 with TRBJ1-2; the D gene is possibly TRBD1 (6 bases). Per the germline V gene, CDR1 is MDHEN and CDR2 is SYDVKM. This CDR3 has 13 residues. V lost 3 bases and J lost 6, with 11 bases in between. The CDR3 DNA sequence: TGTGCCAGCAGTTTGGCAGGGGTGAATGGCTACACCTTC. The encoded protein is CASSLAGVNGYTF.

The chain combines TRBV5-8 with TRBJ1-1; D is undetermined. Germline V CDR1 and CDR2: SGHTS, YDEGEE. V was trimmed by 0 bases and J by 7 bases, leaving 7 bases between them. CDR3 length equals 12 residues. Here the CDR3 reads CASSLAGSEAFF. The CDR3, as DNA: TGTGCCAGCAGCTTGGCGGGGAGTGAAGCTTTCTTT.

The chain combines TRBV6-5 with TRBJ1-1; no clear D gene. The CDR3 spans 15 residues. Germline loops: CDR1 MNHEY, CDR2 SVGAGI. Trimming left V 2 bases short and J 0 bases short, with 10 bases between. The CDR3 is CASSYTTGMNTEAFF. CDR3 DNA: TGTGCCAGCAGTTACACCACCGGGATGAACACTGAAGCTTTCTTT.

V gene TRBV19 combines with J gene TRBJ2-1; the D gene is possibly TRBD2 (6 bases). Per the germline V gene, CDR1 is LNHDA and CDR2 is SQIVND (reference sequence). The V gene lost 5 bases and the J gene lost 4 bases, with 12 bases spanning the gap. The CDR3 has 14 residues. As DNA, the CDR3 is TGTGCCAGTAGTGCCTTAGCGGAGTACAATGAGCAGTTCTTC. This gives the protein CASSALAEYNEQFF.

Only a few counts were recorded for this clone. The CDR3 DNA follows: TGTGCCAGCAGTTTTTCGGGGAGGGAAAAACTGTTTTTT. It specifies CASSFSGREKLFF. V is TRBV28 and J is TRBJ1-4; D remains unclear. Per germline, CDR1 MDHEN and CDR2 SYDVKM. The CDR3 contains 13 residues. V dropped 3 bases and J dropped 8 bases, with 10 bases sitting between them.

The CDR3 nucleotides are TGTGCCATCAGTACAGGGACCCCGTCGGGCGAGCAGTACTTC. It yields the protein CAISTGTPSGEQYF. The chain uses TRBV10-3 and TRBJ2-7; D might be TRBD1 (6 bases). The CDR3 sequence is 14 residues long. Trimming cost V 5 bases and J 6 bases, with 17 bases left between them. Per germline, CDR1 ENHRY and CDR2 SYGVKD.

V is TRBV19 and J is TRBJ1-5; no clear D. V lost 7 bases, J lost 7 bases, and 17 bases lay in between. The CDR3 covers 14 residues. Germline V gene lookup returns CDR1 LNHDA and CDR2 SQIVND (reference sequence). The CDR3 sequence is CASIEGGRYQPQHF. The CDR3 region has the DNA TGTGCCAGTATAGAGGGCGGGAGGTACCAGCCCCAGCATTTT.

This clone showed up just once. The rearrangement joins TRBV18 to TRBJ1-4; D gene ambiguous. The CDR3 has 16 residues. Germline lookup yields CDR1 KGHSH and CDR2 LQKENI. Trimming took off 1 base at V and 1 base at J, with 10 bases between the two ends. DNA for the CDR3: TGTGCCAGCTCACCACAAGCTACGGGAACTAATGAAAAACTGTTTTTT. Its translation is CASSPQATGTNEKLFF.

V usage is TRBV6-5 and J usage is TRBJ1-1; the D is unclear. Trimming took off 7 bases at V and 5 bases at J, with 11 bases between the two ends. The V gene's germline CDR1 is MNHEY and CDR2 SVGAGI. The CDR3 covers 12 residues. This chain's CDR3 is CASIREPTEAFF. DNA of the CDR3: TGTGCCAGCATAAGGGAGCCGACTGAAGCTTTCTTT.